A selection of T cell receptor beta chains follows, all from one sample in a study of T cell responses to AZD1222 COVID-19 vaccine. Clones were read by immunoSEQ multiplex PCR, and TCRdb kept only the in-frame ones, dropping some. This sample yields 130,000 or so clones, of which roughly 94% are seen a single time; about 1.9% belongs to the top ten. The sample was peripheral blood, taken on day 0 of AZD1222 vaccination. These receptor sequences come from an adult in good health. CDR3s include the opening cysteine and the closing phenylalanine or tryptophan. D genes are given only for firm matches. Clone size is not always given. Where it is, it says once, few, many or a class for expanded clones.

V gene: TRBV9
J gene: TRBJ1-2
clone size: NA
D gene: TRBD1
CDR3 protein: CASSAWTGNYGYTF
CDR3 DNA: TGTGCCAGCAGCGCCTGGACAGGGAACTATGGCTACACCTTC

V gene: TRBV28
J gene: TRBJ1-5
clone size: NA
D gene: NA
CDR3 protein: CASSNLNQPQHF
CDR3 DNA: TGTGCCAGCAGCAACCTAAATCAGCCCCAGCATTTT

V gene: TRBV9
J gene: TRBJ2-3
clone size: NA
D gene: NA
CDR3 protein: CASSSGPRDTQYF
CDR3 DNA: TGTGCCAGCAGCTCGGGTCCCCGCGATACGCAGTATTTT

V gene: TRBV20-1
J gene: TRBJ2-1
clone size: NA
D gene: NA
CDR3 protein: CSASEGGRPEFF
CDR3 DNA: TGCAGTGCTAGTGAGGGGGGGCGCCCCGAGTTCTTC

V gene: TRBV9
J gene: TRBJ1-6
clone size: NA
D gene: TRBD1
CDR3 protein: CASAPMTGYSPLHF
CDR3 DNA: TGTGCCAGCGCGCCCATGACAGGGTATTCACCCCTCCACTTT

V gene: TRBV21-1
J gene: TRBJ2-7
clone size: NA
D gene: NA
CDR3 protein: CASSKPRGACYEQYF
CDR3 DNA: TGTGCCAGCAGCAAACCGCGGGGGGCCTGCTACGAGCAGTACTTC

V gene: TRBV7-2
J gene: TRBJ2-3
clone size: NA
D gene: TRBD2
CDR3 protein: CASSITPGGARVRAQYF
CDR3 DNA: TGTGCCAGCAGCATTACCCCCGGGGGGGCCAGGGTTAGGGCGCAGTATTTT

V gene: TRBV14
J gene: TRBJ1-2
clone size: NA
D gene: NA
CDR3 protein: CASSQSGDGYTF
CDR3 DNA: TGTGCCAGCAGCCAATCAGGGGATGGCTACACCTTC

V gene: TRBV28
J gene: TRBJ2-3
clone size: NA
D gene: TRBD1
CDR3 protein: CASIPGQGTDTQYF
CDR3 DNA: TGTGCCAGCATACCGGGACAGGGCACAGATACGCAGTATTTT

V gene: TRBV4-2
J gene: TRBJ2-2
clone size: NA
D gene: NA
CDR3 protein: CASSRNRDRELFF
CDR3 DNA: TGTGCCAGCAGCCGAAACAGGGACCGGGAGCTGTTTTTT

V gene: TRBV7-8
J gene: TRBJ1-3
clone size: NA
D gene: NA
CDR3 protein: CASSLVSYSGNTIYF
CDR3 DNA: TGTGCCAGCAGCTTAGTATCTTACTCTGGAAACACCATATATTTT

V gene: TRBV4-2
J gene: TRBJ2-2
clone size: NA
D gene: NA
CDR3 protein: CASSQESDGNTGELFF
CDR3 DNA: TGTGCCAGCAGCCAAGAATCGGACGGAAACACCGGGGAGCTGTTTTTT

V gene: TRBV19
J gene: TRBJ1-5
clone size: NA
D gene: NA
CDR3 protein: CASNAGFWPQHF
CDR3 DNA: TGTGCCAGTAATGCAGGGTTTTGGCCCCAGCATTTT

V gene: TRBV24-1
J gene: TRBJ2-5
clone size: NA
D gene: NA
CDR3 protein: CATKSGSGGPQETQYF
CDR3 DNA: TGTGCCACCAAATCCGGGTCGGGGGGCCCCCAAGAGACCCAGTACTTC

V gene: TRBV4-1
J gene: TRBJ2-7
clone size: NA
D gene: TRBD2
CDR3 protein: CASSHKTSGGQREQYF
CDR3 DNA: TGCGCCAGCAGCCACAAGACTAGCGGGGGGCAGAGGGAGCAGTACTTC

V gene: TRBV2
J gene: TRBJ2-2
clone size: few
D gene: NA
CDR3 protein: CASSVIVVGELFF
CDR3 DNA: TGTGCCAGCAGTGTCATCGTTGTCGGGGAGCTGTTTTTT

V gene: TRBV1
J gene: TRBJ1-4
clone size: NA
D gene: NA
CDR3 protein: CTSSQDPPRQGYATNEKLFF
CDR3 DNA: TGCACCAGCAGCCAAGATCCCCCGCGACAGGGCTATGCAACTAATGAAAAACTGTTTTTT

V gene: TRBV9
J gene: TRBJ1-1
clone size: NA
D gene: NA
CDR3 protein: CASSRDTGTEAFF
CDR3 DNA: TGTGCCAGCAGTCGGGACACTGGCACTGAAGCTTTCTTT

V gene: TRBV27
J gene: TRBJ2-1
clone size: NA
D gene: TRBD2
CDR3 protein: CASMTSGAFLYNEQFF
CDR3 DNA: TGTGCCAGCATGACTAGCGGGGCATTCCTCTACAATGAGCAGTTCTTC

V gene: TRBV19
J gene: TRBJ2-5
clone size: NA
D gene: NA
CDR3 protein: CASSLTGGGQETQYF
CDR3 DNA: TGTGCCAGTAGTCTAACAGGAGGGGGCCAAGAGACCCAGTACTTC

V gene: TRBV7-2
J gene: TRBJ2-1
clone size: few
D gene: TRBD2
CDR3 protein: CASSFPQVAGQFF
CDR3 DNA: TGTGCCAGCAGCTTTCCTCAGGTAGCGGGGCAGTTCTTC

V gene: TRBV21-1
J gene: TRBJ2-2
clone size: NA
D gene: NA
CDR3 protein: CASSKDSKPPGELFF
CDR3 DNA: TGTGCCAGCAGCAAAGACAGCAAACCCCCCGGGGAGCTGTTTTTT

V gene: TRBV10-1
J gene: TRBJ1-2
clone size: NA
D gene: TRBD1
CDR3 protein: CASSPGQGHGYTF
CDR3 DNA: TGCGCCAGCAGCCCGGGACAGGGACATGGCTACACCTTC

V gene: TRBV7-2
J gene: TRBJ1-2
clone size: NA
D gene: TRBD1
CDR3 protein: CASSLQTGGRGYTF
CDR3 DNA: TGTGCCAGCAGCCTACAGACAGGGGGACGGGGCTACACCTTC

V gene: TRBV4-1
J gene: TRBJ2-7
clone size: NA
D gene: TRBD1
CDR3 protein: CASSPGQGLPVDEQYF
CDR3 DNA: TGCGCCAGCAGCCCCGGACAGGGGCTTCCTGTAGACGAGCAGTACTTC

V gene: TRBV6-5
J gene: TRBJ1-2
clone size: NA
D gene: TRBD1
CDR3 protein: CASSYSGTASLDGYTF
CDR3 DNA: TGTGCCAGCAGTTACTCGGGGACAGCCTCATTGGATGGCTACACCTTC

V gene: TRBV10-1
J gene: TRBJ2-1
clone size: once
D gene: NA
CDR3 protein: CASSESGVRDNEQFF
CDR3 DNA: TGCGCCAGCAGTGAGTCGGGGGTGAGGGACAATGAGCAGTTCTTC

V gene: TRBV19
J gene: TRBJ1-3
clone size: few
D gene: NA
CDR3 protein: CASTRGDSGNTIYF
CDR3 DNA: TGTGCCAGTACGAGGGGGGACTCTGGAAACACCATATATTTT

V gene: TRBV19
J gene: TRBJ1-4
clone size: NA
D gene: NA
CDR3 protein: CASSETGGFGEKLFF
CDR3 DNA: TGTGCCAGTAGCGAAACGGGGGGGTTTGGTGAAAAACTGTTTTTT

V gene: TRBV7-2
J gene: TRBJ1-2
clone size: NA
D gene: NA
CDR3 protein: CASSLVPGQNYGYTF
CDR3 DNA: TGTGCCAGCAGCTTAGTCCCTGGACAGAACTATGGCTACACCTTC

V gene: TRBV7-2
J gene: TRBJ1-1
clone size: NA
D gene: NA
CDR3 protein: CASSFVGAGVMNTEAFF
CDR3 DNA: TGTGCCAGCAGCTTCGTCGGGGCAGGGGTAATGAACACTGAAGCTTTCTTT

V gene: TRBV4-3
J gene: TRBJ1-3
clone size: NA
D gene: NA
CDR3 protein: CASSPVVRINTIYF
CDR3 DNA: TGCGCCAGCAGCCCAGTAGTTAGGATCAACACCATATATTTT

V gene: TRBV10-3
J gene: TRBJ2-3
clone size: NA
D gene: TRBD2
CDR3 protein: CAISQRGVLGDTQYF
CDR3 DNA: TGTGCCATCAGCCAGCGGGGGGTTCTTGGGGATACGCAGTATTTT

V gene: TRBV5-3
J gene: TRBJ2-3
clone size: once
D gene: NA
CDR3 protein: CARSSKLPGVTDTQYF
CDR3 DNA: TGTGCCAGAAGCTCGAAACTCCCGGGGGTTACAGATACGCAGTATTTT

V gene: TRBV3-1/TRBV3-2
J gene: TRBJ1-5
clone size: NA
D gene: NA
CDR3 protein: CASSPGGSSNQPQHF
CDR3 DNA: TGTGCCAGCAGCCCGGGAGGGTCCAGCAATCAGCCCCAGCATTTT

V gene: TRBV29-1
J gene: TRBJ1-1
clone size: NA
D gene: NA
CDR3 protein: CSAGDGNTEAFF
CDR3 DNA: TGCAGCGCTGGGGACGGTAACACTGAAGCTTTCTTT

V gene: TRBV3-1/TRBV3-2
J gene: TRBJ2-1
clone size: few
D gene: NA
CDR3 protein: CASSQGLQGVNEQFF
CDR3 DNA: TGTGCCAGCAGCCAAGGGTTACAGGGCGTCAATGAGCAGTTCTTC

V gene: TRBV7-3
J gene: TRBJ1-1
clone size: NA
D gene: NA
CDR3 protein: CASSLDGNANTEAFF
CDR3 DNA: TGTGCCAGCAGCTTAGATGGGAACGCCAACACTGAAGCTTTCTTT

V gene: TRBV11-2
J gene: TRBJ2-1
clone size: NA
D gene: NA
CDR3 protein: CASSLRLALYNEQFF
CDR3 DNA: TGTGCCAGCAGCTTGAGGCTAGCCCTATACAATGAGCAGTTCTTC

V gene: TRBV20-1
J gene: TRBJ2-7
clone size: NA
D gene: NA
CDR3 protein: CSATVSLEQYF
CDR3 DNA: TGCAGTGCTACTGTAAGTTTGGAGCAGTACTTC

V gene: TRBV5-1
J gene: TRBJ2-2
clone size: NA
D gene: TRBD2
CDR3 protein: CASRLVLAETGELFF
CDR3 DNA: TGCGCCAGCAGATTGGTCCTAGCGGAGACCGGGGAGCTGTTTTTT

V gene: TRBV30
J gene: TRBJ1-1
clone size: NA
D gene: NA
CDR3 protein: CAWSSGRGTEAFF
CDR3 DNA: TGTGCCTGGAGTAGTGGGAGGGGCACTGAAGCTTTCTTT

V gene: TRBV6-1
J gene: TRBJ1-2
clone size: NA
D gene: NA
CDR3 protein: CASSEALGIGYGYTF
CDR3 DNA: TGTGCCAGCAGTGAAGCGCTAGGGATCGGCTATGGCTACACCTTC

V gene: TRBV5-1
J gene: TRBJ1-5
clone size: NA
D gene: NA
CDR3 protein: CASSLEGSQPQHF
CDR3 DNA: TGCGCCAGCAGCTTGGAGGGCAGTCAGCCCCAGCATTTT